This T cell receptor (beta chain) is drawn from a study of T-cell reconstitution after alpha-beta-depleted transplantation in children. This clonotype was counted only a few times. This CDR3 contains 14 residues. Unmatched junction bases numbered 6, after V lost 5 bases and J lost 3 bases. The authors prepared the TCRbeta library with unique molecular identifiers. MiXCR, applied by TCRdb to the PCR reads, yields one record per CDR3 protein. The sample holds around 680,000 distinct CDR3 sequences, roughly 17% seen once. The sequenced sample was PBMCs from the stem cell graft donor, obtained from the stem cell graft. This chain connects TRBV12-3 or TRBV12-4 to TRBJ1-1, with 7 bases lining up with TRBD1. The sequence was obtained from a human donor who donated a stem cell graft to a child with acute myeloid leukemia. The chain's CDR3 is CASSEGTAYTEAFF. In DNA, the CDR3 is TGTGCCAGCAGTGAGGGGACAGCCTACACTGAAGCTTTCTTT.